This entry concerns a single TCR beta chain. Its antigen is as yet unknown. Patients aged 18 to 65 had newly diagnosed hyperthyroidism lasting under 2 months. This sample holds PBMCs from less than 11 ml fresh peripheral blood. These data originate in a study of T cells in Graves' hyperthyroidism and ophthalmopathy. The study's findings and limits: Ophthalmopathy stood apart from stable hyperthyroidism in a 13 V-J model. Blood also contained most expanded thyroid clonotypes above 0.001.

The source material, RNA transcripts, was used to amplify TCR beta CDR3 regions. Researchers ran a first-round RT-PCR on the TCR CDR3 using the HTBI primer set. TCRdb fed the multiplex PCR reads into MiXCR, producing one record per CDR3 protein. Of 75,000 to 100,000 distinct CDR3 sequences listed, roughly half were seen once; the top ten hold around 29%. The germline gives CDR1 ENHRY, CDR2 SYGVKD. The CDR3 has 14 residues. Between the trimmed V and J ends, which lost 0 bases and 8 bases, there was a span of 13 bases. The chain is built from TRBV10-3 and TRBJ1-2, with TRBD1 as a possible D gene (5 bases). The receptor's source is a woman in her 40s with Graves' hyperthyroidism. Sequences were obtained from blood. The CDR3 DNA reads as TGTGCCATCAGTGAGTCGGGGCCGGATGGGGGCTACACCTTC. Amino acids: CAISESGPDGGYTF.